One TCR beta chain is described in this entry. The sample originates from a study of CD8 T cells in Susac syndrome. Germline CDR1 SGHAT, CDR2 FQNNGV. Trimming removed 0 bases from V and 5 bases from J, with 10 bases in between. The CDR3 covers 15 residues. High-throughput TCR beta sequencing covered peripheral CD8+ and CD4+ T cells. Random hexamers were used to reverse transcribe roughly 0.45 to 1 ug of RNA. The CDR3 of TCR beta was amplified by immunoSEQ multiplex PCR across 54 Vbeta and 13 Jbeta. MiXCR, applied by TCRdb to the immunoSEQ multiplex PCR reads, yields one record per CDR3 protein. The sample carries more than 150,000 distinct CDR3 sequences, roughly 95% recorded once.

The sample comprised CD4+ T cells from PBMCs. This TCR was sampled from a human donor with Susac syndrome. The chain links TRBV11-2 to TRBJ2-2; possible D gene TRBD1, 5 bases. The CDR3 DNA is TGTGCCAGCAGCTTAGACGCAGGGCCGACCGGGGAGCTGTTTTTT. This encodes CASSLDAGPTGELFF.